This is a list of T cell receptor beta chains from one sample in a study of T cell changes during pregnancy in multiple sclerosis. This table comes from immunoSEQ multiplex PCR, and its TCRdb copy is limited to in-frame clones, with some not included. Among 85,000 to 100,000 clones listed, 85% to 95% were seen once. Specimen: peripheral blood, collected after pregnancy. These receptors originate from a female donor with multiple sclerosis, enrolled in a pregnancy study. Both conserved end residues are part of each CDR3. Each record gives: CDR3 length, D gene, V gene, J gene, clone size, CDR3 protein, CDR3 DNA. D genes are given only for firm matches. Clone size appears in some rows only: once, few, many, or a class for an expanded clone.

18,.,TRBV15,TRBJ2-1,.,CATSRDRGFGAGYNEQFF,TGTGCCACCAGCAGAGATAGAGGTTTTGGGGCGGGATACAATGAGCAGTTCTTC
16,.,TRBV7-8,TRBJ2-3,once,CASSFRRVATPHTQYF,TGTGCCAGCAGCTTTCGGCGGGTCGCAACTCCGCATACGCAGTATTTT
15,TRBD1,TRBV5-8,TRBJ2-7,.,CASSLARGYSYEQYF,TGTGCCAGCAGCTTGGCCAGGGGGTACTCCTACGAGCAGTACTTC
17,TRBD2,TRBV4-1,TRBJ2-7,.,CASSQETSGTLQGEQYF,TGCGCCAGCAGCCAAGAAACGAGCGGGACGCTGCAGGGCGAGCAGTACTTC
14,TRBD1,TRBV5-1,TRBJ2-7,.,CASSLGQGAMEQYF,TGCGCCAGCAGCTTGGGGCAGGGGGCCATGGAGCAGTACTTC
13,.,TRBV5-1,TRBJ1-1,.,CASRRGQNTEAFF,TGCGCCAGCAGAAGGGGACAGAACACTGAAGCTTTCTTT
18,TRBD1,TRBV6-4,TRBJ1-4,.,CASSPGQGDLATNEKLFF,TGTGCCAGCAGTCCGGGACAGGGGGATCTTGCAACTAATGAAAAACTGTTTTTT
14,.,TRBV29-1,TRBJ1-2,.,CSVNSPGGPYGYTF,TGCAGCGTGAATAGTCCGGGAGGACCCTATGGCTACACCTTC
13,.,TRBV18,TRBJ1-1,.,CASSQGLGTEAFF,TGTGCCAGCTCACAGGGGTTGGGGACTGAAGCTTTCTTT
13,.,TRBV11-3,TRBJ1-1,.,CASSNSVNTEAFF,TGTGCCAGCAGTAACTCGGTGAACACTGAAGCTTTCTTT
16,TRBD1,TRBV5-1,TRBJ1-1,.,CASSAATGGKNTEAFF,TGCGCCAGCAGTGCCGCTACAGGGGGGAAGAACACTGAAGCTTTCTTT
15,TRBD2,TRBV9,TRBJ2-3,once,CASSATSVSTDTQYF,TGTGCCAGCAGTGCGACTAGCGTTAGCACAGATACGCAGTATTTT
13,.,TRBV7-9,TRBJ2-7,.,CASSLAQGSEQYF,TGTGCCAGCAGCTTAGCTCAGGGCTCCGAGCAGTACTTC
16,TRBD1,TRBV4-2,TRBJ1-2,.,CASSRLGQGGTDGYTF,TGTGCCAGCAGCCGCCTTGGACAGGGAGGGACTGATGGCTACACCTTC
13,.,TRBV27,TRBJ2-7,.,CASGGHPLYEQYF,TGTGCCAGCGGGGGACACCCCCTCTACGAGCAGTACTTC
14,.,TRBV30,TRBJ1-5,.,CAWTIPGSGQPQHF,TGTGCCTGGACCATACCGGGTTCTGGGCAGCCCCAGCATTTT
15,.,TRBV9,TRBJ2-2,.,CASNSGSRITGELFF,TGTGCCAGCAATTCCGGGTCTCGGATCACCGGGGAGCTGTTTTTT
14,TRBD1,TRBV6-5,TRBJ1-2,.,CASSPDRGWYGYTF,TGTGCCAGCAGTCCTGACAGGGGGTGGTATGGCTACACCTTC
13,.,TRBV13,TRBJ2-3,.,CASLNRDGDTQYF,TGTGCCAGCCTCAACAGGGATGGAGATACGCAGTATTTT
14,TRBD1,TRBV6-6,TRBJ1-2,.,CASSYSQGASGYTF,TGTGCCAGCAGTTACTCCCAGGGGGCCTCTGGCTACACCTTC
15,TRBD1,TRBV7-9,TRBJ2-5,.,CASSLWTGGVETQYF,TGTGCCAGCAGCTTGTGGACAGGGGGAGTGGAGACCCAGTACTTC
15,TRBD1,TRBV9,TRBJ2-3,.,CASSVEGQGTDTQYF,TGTGCCAGCAGCGTAGAGGGACAGGGCACAGATACGCAGTATTTT
17,.,TRBV6-4,TRBJ2-3,.,CASSDSPGGGSSDTQYF,TGTGCCAGCAGTGACTCTCCGGGCGGAGGGTCCTCAGATACGCAGTATTTT
14,.,TRBV6-5,TRBJ2-7,.,CASSYSHKTYEQYF,TGTGCCAGCAGTTACTCGCACAAGACCTACGAGCAGTACTTC
13,.,TRBV6-5,TRBJ1-1,.,CASRGLTGTEAFF,TGTGCCAGCAGGGGCCTAACTGGCACTGAAGCTTTCTTT
14,.,TRBV10-1,TRBJ2-2,.,CASSELHSTGELFF,TGCGCCAGCAGTGAGCTCCACAGCACCGGGGAGCTGTTTTTT
13,.,TRBV7-8,TRBJ2-3,.,CASTQLRVDTQYF,TGTGCCAGCACCCAGCTGAGGGTGGATACGCAGTATTTT
15,.,TRBV6-6,TRBJ1-3,once,CASSSGIPSGNTIYF,TGTGCCAGCAGTTCAGGGATTCCCTCTGGAAACACCATATATTTT
15,.,TRBV11-2,TRBJ1-3,.,CASSLYRDGGNTIYF,TGTGCCAGCAGCTTATACAGGGATGGTGGAAACACCATATATTTT
17,.,TRBV27,TRBJ2-6,.,CASSLYGLPPGANVLTF,TGTGCCAGCAGTTTATATGGACTGCCCCCCGGGGCCAACGTCCTGACTTTC
13,.,TRBV2,TRBJ1-2,.,CASSAGGVYGYTF,TGTGCCAGCAGTGCCGGGGGGGTCTATGGCTACACCTTC
16,.,TRBV5-1,TRBJ2-7,.,CASSLGGRGQSYEQYF,TGCGCCAGCAGCTTGGGGGGGCGGGGACAGTCCTACGAGCAGTACTTC